These T cell receptor beta chains were read from a single sample in a study of T-cell reconstitution after alpha-beta-depleted transplantation in children. TCRdb redid the calling of the PCR reads with MiXCR, one entry per CDR3 protein. The table shows more than 250,000 distinct CDR3 sequences, with 9.9% occurring only once. Sequenced material: PBMCs from the stem cell graft donor, taken from the stem cell graft. The receptor source for this set is a human donor who donated a stem cell graft to a child with SCID. Each CDR3 is given with its conserved first and last residue.

CDR3: CASSLTSGGATDTQYF; J: TRBJ2-3; V: TRBV7-6
CDR3: CASSIQGAYNEQFF; J: TRBJ2-1; V: TRBV19
CDR3: CASSGRKNTEAFF; J: TRBJ1-1; V: TRBV2
CDR3: CASSPDRTGANVLTF; J: TRBJ2-6; V: TRBV6-1
CDR3: CASRQGYPTDTQYF; J: TRBJ2-3; V: TRBV5-1
CDR3: CASSWGQGSYEQYF; J: TRBJ2-7; V: TRBV5-1
CDR3: CASSWGNFETQYF; J: TRBJ2-5; V: TRBV11-2
CDR3: CASSSRTAGQVKHEQYF; J: TRBJ2-7; V: TRBV5-1
CDR3: CSALFQITDTQYF; J: TRBJ2-3; V: TRBV20-1
CDR3: CASSRGQGRHTGELFF; J: TRBJ2-2; V: TRBV25-1
CDR3: CASILAQPTEAFF; J: TRBJ1-1; V: TRBV5-6
CDR3: CSAGDRESDTQYF; J: TRBJ2-3; V: TRBV20-1
CDR3: CASSLEGRLNSYNEQFF; J: TRBJ2-1; V: TRBV11-2
CDR3: CASSLDLGFETQYF; J: TRBJ2-5; V: TRBV5-1
CDR3: CSVAGQTKANEQFF; J: TRBJ2-1; V: TRBV29-1